This is a list of T cell receptor beta chains from one sample in a study of T cells in Graves' hyperthyroidism and ophthalmopathy. TCRdb re-derived calls from the multiplex PCR reads in MiXCR, one entry per CDR3 protein. The sample has some 360,000 distinct CDR3 sequences, around 18% seen once. The sequenced sample was blood. These receptors all come from a woman between 40 and 50 years old with Graves' ophthalmopathy. Each CDR3 is given with its conserved first and last residue. Fields, in order: V gene, J gene, CDR3 protein.

TRBV9	TRBJ1-2	CASSAGRFGYTF
TRBV5-1	TRBJ2-2	CASSQIQGLGTGELFF
TRBV5-1	TRBJ2-5	CASSGSSGETQYF
TRBV27	TRBJ1-1	CASGPGQGAGTEAFF
TRBV19	TRBJ1-1	CASSTGRGRNTEAFF
TRBV12-3/TRBV12-4	TRBJ2-7	CASSLKQTYEQYF
TRBV11-2	TRBJ2-2	CASSPRTGWANTGELFF
TRBV6-5	TRBJ2-2	CASSYSIQGSGSGELFF
TRBV20-1	TRBJ2-7	CSASAPDRRSYEQYF
TRBV6-2/TRBV6-3	TRBJ1-2	CASAFGQGAHGYGYTF
TRBV30	TRBJ1-1	CAWRTGGLRGLNTEAFF
TRBV5-4	TRBJ1-3	CASSPGTGLNTIYF
TRBV2	TRBJ1-5	CASSEEIQPQHF
TRBV6-1	TRBJ1-1	CASTGGGRAFF
TRBV11-2	TRBJ2-5	CASSLGLTSGRRETQYF
TRBV7-3	TRBJ2-5	CASSLNGREWNF
TRBV12-3/TRBV12-4	TRBJ2-7	CASSLSGQGPYEQYF
TRBV19	TRBJ2-2	CASSIWTGELFF
TRBV10-3	TRBJ2-7	CAIMSTDAYEQYF
TRBV7-9	TRBJ1-2	CASSSMGFYGYTF
TRBV19	TRBJ1-5	CASRLRGRNQPQHF
TRBV2	TRBJ2-5	CASRRSSGRGETQYF
TRBV6-2/TRBV6-3	TRBJ1-1	CASRGASGTLNTEAFF
TRBV29-1	TRBJ2-5	CSVSPKRTSGSGRRETQYF
TRBV28	TRBJ2-1	CASSRRDEQFF
TRBV3-1	TRBJ1-1	CASSYRDSNTEAFF
TRBV28	TRBJ2-7	CASSLSGFAYYEQYF
TRBV4-1	TRBJ2-2	CASSQVGTGELFF
TRBV29-1	TRBJ1-2	CSVKGRYGYTF
TRBV6-1	TRBJ2-2	CASSHGGGANTGELFF
TRBV19	TRBJ2-2	CASSSTGVGVKSGELFF
TRBV7-3	TRBJ1-1	CASSINDRNTEAFF
TRBV12-3/TRBV12-4	TRBJ1-5	CASSPSGRGQPQHF
TRBV20-1	TRBJ2-7	CSARDSSSYEQYF
TRBV12-5	TRBJ2-7	CASGPSQGALNHRSYEQYF
TRBV12-3/TRBV12-4	TRBJ1-1	CASSLGTAGAFF
TRBV30	TRBJ2-1	CAWSTAGAQFF
TRBV14	TRBJ2-7	CASSLQGFREQYF
TRBV30	TRBJ1-3	CAWTPRRRQRNTIYF
TRBV10-3	TRBJ2-2	CAIRMGTSATGELFF
TRBV30	TRBJ2-4	CAWSSGTGGINIQYF
TRBV4-1	TRBJ2-7	CASSQDTSGSYEQYF
TRBV30	TRBJ2-2	CAWSITYTGELFF
TRBV18	TRBJ2-7	CASSPRLIAGVSYEQYF
TRBV7-8	TRBJ1-5	CASSLGDSSNQPQHF
TRBV6-1	TRBJ2-5	CASSESQAFGQETQYF
TRBV6-5	TRBJ1-2	CASSYLAGGYGYTF
TRBV12-3/TRBV12-4	TRBJ1-1	CASSYGTENTEAFF